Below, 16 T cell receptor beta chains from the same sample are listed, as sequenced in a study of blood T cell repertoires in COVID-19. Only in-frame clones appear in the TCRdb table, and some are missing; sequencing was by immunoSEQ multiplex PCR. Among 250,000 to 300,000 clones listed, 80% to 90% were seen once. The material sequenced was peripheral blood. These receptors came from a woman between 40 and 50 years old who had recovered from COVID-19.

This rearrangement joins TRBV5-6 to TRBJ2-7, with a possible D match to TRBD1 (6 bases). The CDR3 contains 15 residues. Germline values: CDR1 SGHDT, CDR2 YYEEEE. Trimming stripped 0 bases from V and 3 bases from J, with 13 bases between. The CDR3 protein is CASSLVAGAHYEQYF. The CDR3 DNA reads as TGTGCCAGCAGCTTGGTGGCAGGGGCCCACTACGAGCAGTACTTC.

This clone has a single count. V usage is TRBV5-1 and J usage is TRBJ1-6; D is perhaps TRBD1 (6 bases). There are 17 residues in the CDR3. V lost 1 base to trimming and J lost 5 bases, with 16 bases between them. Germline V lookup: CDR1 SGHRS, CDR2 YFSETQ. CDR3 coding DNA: TGCGCCAGCAGCTTGCGATCCGACAGGTCCAATAATTCACCCCTCCACTTT. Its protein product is CASSLRSDRSNNSPLHF.

The CDR3 loop reads CASSFRDRGEEFF. CDR3 bases: TGTGCCAGCAGCTTCCGGGACAGGGGTGAAGAGTTCTTT. V and J are TRBV11-2 and TRBJ1-1; 10 bases agree with TRBD1. J gave up 14 bases and V 3 bases, and 9 bases lay outside the gene matches. From germline, CDR1 is SGHAT and CDR2 FQNNGV. The CDR3 consists of 13 residues.

The CDR3 DNA follows: TGTGCCAGCAGCCCCCGGACTAGCGGAAGCTCCTACAATGAGCAGTTCTTC. It is translated as CASSPRTSGSSYNEQFF. The chain couples TRBV11-2 to TRBJ2-1; 10 bases align to TRBD2. Germline V lookup: CDR1 SGHAT, CDR2 FQNNGV. The CDR3 has 17 amino acids. J was trimmed by 0 bases and V by 5 bases; bases with no gene match: 7.

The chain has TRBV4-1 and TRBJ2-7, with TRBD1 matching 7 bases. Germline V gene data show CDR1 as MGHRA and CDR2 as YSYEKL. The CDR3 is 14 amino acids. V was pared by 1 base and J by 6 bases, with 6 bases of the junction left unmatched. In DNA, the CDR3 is TGCGCCAGCAGCCAAGGACAGGGTCGGGGCGAGCAGTACTTC. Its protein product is CASSQGQGRGEQYF.

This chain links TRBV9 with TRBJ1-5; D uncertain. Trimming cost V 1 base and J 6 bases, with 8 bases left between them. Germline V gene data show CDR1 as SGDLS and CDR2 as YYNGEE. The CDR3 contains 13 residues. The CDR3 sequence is CASSVSGSQPQHF. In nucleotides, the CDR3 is TGTGCCAGCAGCGTATCGGGGAGTCAGCCCCAGCATTTT.

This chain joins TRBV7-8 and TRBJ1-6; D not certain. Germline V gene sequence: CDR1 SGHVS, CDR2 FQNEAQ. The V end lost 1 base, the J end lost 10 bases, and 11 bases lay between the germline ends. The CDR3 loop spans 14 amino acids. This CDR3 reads CASSLGGVLSPLHF. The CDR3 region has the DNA TGTGCCAGCAGCTTAGGCGGAGTTCTGTCACCCCTCCACTTT.

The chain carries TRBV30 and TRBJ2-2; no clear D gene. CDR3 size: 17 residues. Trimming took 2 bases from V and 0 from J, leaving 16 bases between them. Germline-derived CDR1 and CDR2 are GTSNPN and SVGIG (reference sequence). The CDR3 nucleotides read TGTGCCTGGAGTTTGTACTTGTCTATTGCGAACACCGGGGAGCTGTTTTTT. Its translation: CAWSLYLSIANTGELFF.

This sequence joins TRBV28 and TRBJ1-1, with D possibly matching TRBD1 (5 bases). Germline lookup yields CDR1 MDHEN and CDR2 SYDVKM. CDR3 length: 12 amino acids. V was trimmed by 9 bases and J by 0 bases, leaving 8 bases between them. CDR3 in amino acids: CASTRVNTEAFF. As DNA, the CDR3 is TGTGCCAGTACCAGGGTGAACACTGAAGCTTTCTTT.

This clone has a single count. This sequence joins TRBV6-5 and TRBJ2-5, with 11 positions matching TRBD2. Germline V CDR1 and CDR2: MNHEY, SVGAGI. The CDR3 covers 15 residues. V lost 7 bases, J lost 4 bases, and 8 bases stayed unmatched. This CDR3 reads CASNIAGGLGETQYF. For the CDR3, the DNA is TGTGCCAGCAATATAGCGGGGGGGCTGGGAGAGACCCAGTACTTC.

CDR3 nucleotide sequence: TGTGCCAGTAGTGGGGGACACGGGAGGGACGAGCAGTACTTC. This sequence encodes CASSGGHGRDEQYF. The chain links TRBV19 to TRBJ2-7, with 8 bases lining up with TRBD2. The CDR3 has 14 amino acids. Germline loops: CDR1 LNHDA, CDR2 SQIVND (reference sequence). Trimming at V came to 5 bases and at J to 5 bases, leaving 8 bases not matched to a gene.

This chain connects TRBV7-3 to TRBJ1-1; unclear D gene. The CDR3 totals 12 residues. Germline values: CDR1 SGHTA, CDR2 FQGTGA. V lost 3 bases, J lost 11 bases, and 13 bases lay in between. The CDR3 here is CASSFRGTRAFF. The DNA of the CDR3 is TGTGCCAGCAGCTTCCGGGGAACTCGGGCTTTCTTT.

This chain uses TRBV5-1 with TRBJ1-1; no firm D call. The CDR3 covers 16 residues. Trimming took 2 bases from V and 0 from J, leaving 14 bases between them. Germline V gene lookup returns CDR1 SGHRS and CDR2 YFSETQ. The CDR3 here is CASSLQYRPMNTEAFF. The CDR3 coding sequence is TGCGCCAGCAGCTTACAGTATCGCCCTATGAACACTGAAGCTTTCTTT.

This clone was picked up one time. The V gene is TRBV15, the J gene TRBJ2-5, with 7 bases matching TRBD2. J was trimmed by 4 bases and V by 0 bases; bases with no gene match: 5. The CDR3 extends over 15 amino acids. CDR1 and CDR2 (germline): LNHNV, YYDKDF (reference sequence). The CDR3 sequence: CATSRDGAGVETQYF. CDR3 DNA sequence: TGTGCCACCAGCAGAGATGGGGCGGGGGTAGAGACCCAGTACTTC.

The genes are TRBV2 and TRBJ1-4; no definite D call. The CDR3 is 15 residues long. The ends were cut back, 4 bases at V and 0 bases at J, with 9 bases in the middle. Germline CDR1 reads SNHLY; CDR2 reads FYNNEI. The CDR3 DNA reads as TGTGCCAGCAGTGCTAGGCTGGCAACTAATGAAAAACTGTTTTTT. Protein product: CASSARLATNEKLFF.

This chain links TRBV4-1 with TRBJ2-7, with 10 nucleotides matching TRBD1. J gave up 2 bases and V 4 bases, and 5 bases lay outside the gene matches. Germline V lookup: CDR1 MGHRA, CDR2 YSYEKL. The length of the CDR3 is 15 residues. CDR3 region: CASSPKGQGPYEQYF. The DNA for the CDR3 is TGCGCCAGCAGCCCCAAGGGACAGGGGCCCTACGAGCAGTACTTC.